A selection of T cell receptor beta chains follows, all from one sample in a study of beta chain features in type 1 diabetes. Data came from immunoSEQ multiplex PCR; TCRdb stores just in-frame clones and leaves some out. The repertoire consists of under 45,000 clones, with approximately 51% occurring once and the leading ten covering about 0.24%. Material for sequencing was stem cell memory CD4+ T cells from blood. Source of these receptors: a woman in her 30s in good health. Both conserved end residues are part of each CDR3.

TRBJ2-7,TRBV7-2,13,CASSLGRSYEQYF
TRBJ2-7,TRBV30,15,CAWSLRGTRAYEQYF
TRBJ1-1,TRBV28,11,CASSRRREAFF
TRBJ2-2,TRBV5-1,14,CASSVDSYTGELFF
TRBJ2-1,TRBV19,16,CASSADSILSYNEQFF
TRBJ2-7,TRBV28,15,CASSLGLSGTRWRYF
TRBJ2-5,TRBV27,11,CASSFGGTQYF
TRBJ1-1,TRBV6-5,15,CASSRQGGMNTEAFF
TRBJ1-1,TRBV28,15,CASSSRGGGNTEAFF
TRBJ1-1,TRBV18,18,CASSPTFGQGARFYEAFF
TRBJ2-1,TRBV6-1,14,CASSSRGSYNEQFF
TRBJ2-5,TRBV9,14,CASSVASSPETQYF
TRBJ2-7,TRBV7-2,13,CASTTSGRGEQYF
TRBJ2-4,TRBV11-2,15,CASSSIQGSKNIQYF
TRBJ1-1,TRBV15,17,CATSRDRTGIVNTEAFF
TRBJ2-7,TRBV30,15,CAWTVGLAGTYEQYF
TRBJ2-6,TRBV19,16,CASSTTGGSGANVLTF
TRBJ1-1,TRBV4-3,15,CASSQVPGEPTEAFF
TRBJ1-1,TRBV18,16,CASSPNLYPMNTEAFF
TRBJ2-5,TRBV5-1,12,CASSLPEETQYF
TRBJ2-1,TRBV30,13,CAFHEREYNEQFF
TRBJ2-3,TRBV5-5,18,CASSKLADRLSVWDTQYF
TRBJ2-1,TRBV4-3,20,CASSQDPLGRRLGVVTEQFF
TRBJ2-1,TRBV18,16,CASSPPASGSINEQFF
TRBJ2-3,TRBV9,16,CASSVIAGGPVDTQYF
TRBJ1-1,TRBV6-5,14,CASSYNEGISEAFF
TRBJ2-3,TRBV7-3,13,CASKFSGSDTQYF
TRBJ2-5,TRBV28,17,CASSENRLAGVPETQYF
TRBJ2-7,TRBV10-3,12,CAISGGGNEQYF
TRBJ2-5,TRBV7-2,11,CASRRQETQYF
TRBJ2-5,TRBV28,19,CASSARPPSGTWYQETQYF
TRBJ1-1,TRBV7-8,16,CASSTYRKGVNTEAFF
TRBJ2-3,TRBV7-3,16,CASSSRAGPGTDTQYF
TRBJ1-1,TRBV7-3,13,CASSFSRATEAFF
TRBJ2-3,TRBV11-2,13,CASSPGGSSTQYF
TRBJ2-1,TRBV7-2,16,CASSPGLAGGRNEQFF
TRBJ1-1,TRBV6-6,14,CASTNPAAGYEAFF